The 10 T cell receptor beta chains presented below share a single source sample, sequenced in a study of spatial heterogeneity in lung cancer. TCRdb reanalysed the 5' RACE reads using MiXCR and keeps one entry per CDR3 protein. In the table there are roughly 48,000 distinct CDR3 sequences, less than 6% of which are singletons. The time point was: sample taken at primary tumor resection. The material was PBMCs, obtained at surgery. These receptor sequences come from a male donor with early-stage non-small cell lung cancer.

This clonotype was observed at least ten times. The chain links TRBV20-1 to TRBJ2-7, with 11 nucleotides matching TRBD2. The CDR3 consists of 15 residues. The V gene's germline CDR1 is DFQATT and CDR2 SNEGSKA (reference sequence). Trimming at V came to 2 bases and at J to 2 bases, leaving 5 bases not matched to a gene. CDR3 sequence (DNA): TGCAGTGCTAGATCCACTAGCGGGAGCCCCTACGAGCAGTACTTC. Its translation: CSARSTSGSPYEQYF.

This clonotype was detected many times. The CDR3 nucleotides read TGTGCCAGCAGTGCGACAGGGAGGGATGAAAAACTGTTTTTT. Amino acid sequence: CASSATGRDEKLFF. V is TRBV28 and J is TRBJ1-4; 7 bases agree with TRBD1. Germline trimming cut 5 bases from V and 6 bases from J; bases unmatched to any gene: 6. CDR1 MDHEN and CDR2 SYDVKM come from the germline V gene. The CDR3 has 14 amino acids.

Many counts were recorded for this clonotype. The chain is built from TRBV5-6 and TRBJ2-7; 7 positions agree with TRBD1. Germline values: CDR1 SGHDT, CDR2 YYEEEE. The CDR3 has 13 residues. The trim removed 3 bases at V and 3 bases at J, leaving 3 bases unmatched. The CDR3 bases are TGTGCCAGCAGCTGGACAGGCGACTACGAGCAGTACTTC. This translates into CASSWTGDYEQYF. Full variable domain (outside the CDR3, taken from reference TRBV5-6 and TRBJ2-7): DAGVTQSPTHLIKTRGQQVTLRCSPKSGHDTVSWYQQALGQGPQFIFQYYEEEERQRGNFPDRFSGHQFPNYSSELNVNALLLGDSALYLCASSWTGDYEQYFGPGTRLTVT.

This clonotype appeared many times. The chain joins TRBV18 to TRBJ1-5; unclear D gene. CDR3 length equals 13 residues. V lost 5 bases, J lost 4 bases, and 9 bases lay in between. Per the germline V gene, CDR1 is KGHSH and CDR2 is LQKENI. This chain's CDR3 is CASSANGNQPQHF. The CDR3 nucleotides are TGTGCCAGCTCAGCTAATGGGAATCAGCCCCAGCATTTT.

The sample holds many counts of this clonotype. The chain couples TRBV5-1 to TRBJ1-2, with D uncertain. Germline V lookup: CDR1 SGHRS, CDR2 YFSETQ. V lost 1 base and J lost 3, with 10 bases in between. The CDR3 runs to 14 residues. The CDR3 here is CASSLIPDDYGYTF. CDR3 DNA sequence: TGCGCCAGCAGCTTGATTCCGGATGACTATGGCTACACCTTC.

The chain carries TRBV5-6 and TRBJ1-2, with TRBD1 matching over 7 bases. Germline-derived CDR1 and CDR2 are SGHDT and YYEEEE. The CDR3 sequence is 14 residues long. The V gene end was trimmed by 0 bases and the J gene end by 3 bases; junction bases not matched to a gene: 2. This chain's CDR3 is CASSLGQGDYGYTF. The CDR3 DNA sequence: TGTGCCAGCAGCTTGGGACAGGGAGACTATGGCTACACCTTC.

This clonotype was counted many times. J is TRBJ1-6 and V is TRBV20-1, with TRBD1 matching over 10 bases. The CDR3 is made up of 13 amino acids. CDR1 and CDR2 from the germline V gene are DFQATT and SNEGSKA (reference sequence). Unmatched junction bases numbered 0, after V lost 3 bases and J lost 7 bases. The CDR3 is CSARDRGNSPLHF. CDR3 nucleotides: TGCAGTGCTAGGGACAGGGGGAATTCACCCCTCCACTTT.

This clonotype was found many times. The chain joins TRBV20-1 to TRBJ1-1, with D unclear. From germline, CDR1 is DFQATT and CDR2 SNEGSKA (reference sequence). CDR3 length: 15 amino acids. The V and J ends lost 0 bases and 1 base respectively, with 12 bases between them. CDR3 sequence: CSARDLWQPNTEAFF. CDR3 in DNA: TGCAGTGCTAGAGATCTATGGCAACCGAACACTGAAGCTTTCTTT.

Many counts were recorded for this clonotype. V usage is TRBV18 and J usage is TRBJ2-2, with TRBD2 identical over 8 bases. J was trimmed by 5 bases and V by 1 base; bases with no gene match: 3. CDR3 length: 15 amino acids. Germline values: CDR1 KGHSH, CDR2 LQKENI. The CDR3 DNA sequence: TGTGCCAGCTCACCACTAGCGGGAAAGACCGGGGAGCTGTTTTTT. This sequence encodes CASSPLAGKTGELFF.

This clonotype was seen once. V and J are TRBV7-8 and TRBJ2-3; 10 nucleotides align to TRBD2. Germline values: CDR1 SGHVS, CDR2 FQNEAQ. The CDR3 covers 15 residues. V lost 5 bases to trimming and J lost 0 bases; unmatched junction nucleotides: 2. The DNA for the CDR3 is TGTGCCAGCAGCACACTAGCGGGAAGCACAGATACGCAGTATTTT. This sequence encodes CASSTLAGSTDTQYF.